The TCR beta chain under discussion was sequenced for a study of CD8+CD57+ T cells in acquired aplastic anemia. Across the whole study: Each DNA sample taken from sorted CD4+ and CD8+ cells came to roughly 3.5 ug on average. Study-level results: The study identified almost 30 CD8+ CDR3 sequences shared by patients and controls.

A remark on this clonotype: Its antigen is still unknown.

The authors sequenced patients whose flow cytometry had shown CD8+CD57+ cell expansion. Patients were untreated when blood was sampled. The TCR beta profiling, which covered VDJ combination and CDR3 sequence, was carried out using genomic DNA as the template. TCRdb re-analysed the reads in MiXCR, keeping a single row per CDR3 protein. The table shows 150,000 to 200,000 distinct CDR3 sequences, with over 40% occurring only once. Sequenced material: sorted CD4+, CD8+, or CD8+CD57+ T cells (not recorded which) from PBMCs. The TCR comes from a human donor with aplastic anemia.

The CDR3 loop is CSAIGRDQETQYF. CDR3 coding DNA: TGCAGTGCTATCGGCCGGGACCAAGAGACCCAGTACTTC. The rearrangement links TRBV20-1 to TRBJ2-5; D is unclear. The CDR3 runs to 13 residues. Per the germline V gene, CDR1 is DFQATT and CDR2 is SNEGSKA (reference sequence). V gave up 4 bases and J gave up 0 bases, with 9 bases separating them.